This entry describes one T cell receptor (beta chain). These data originate in a study of blood T cell repertoires in COVID-19. Across the study: Donors in the United States, Italy and Spain gave samples during acute or convalescent COVID-19. PBMCs, B-cell-depleted T cells, or T cells were the source of the cDNA or gDNA that made up the material.

The germline CDR1 and CDR2 sequences are MGHDK and SYGVNS. This CDR3 has 15 amino acids. V lost 1 base to trimming and J lost 6 bases; unmatched junction nucleotides: 5. Repertoires were generated with immunoSEQ multiplex PCR, while TCRdb's copy carries only in-frame clones and drops some. The sample yields approximately 190,000 clones, roughly 87% seen once. The origin of this receptor is a woman aged 60-75 years with COVID-19, enrolled during active disease. The sequenced material came from peripheral blood. The chain joins TRBV25-1 to TRBJ2-2; 7 bases agree with TRBD1. The CDR3 coding sequence is TGTGCCAGCAGTGAATTACAGGGGTCGTCCGGGGAGCTGTTTTTT. Translating gives CASSELQGSSGELFF.